The 10 T cell receptor beta chains below come from one sample, sequenced in a study of cytomegalovirus exposure and HLA in healthy donors. The assay was immunoSEQ multiplex PCR, and TCRdb's table has in-frame clones only and misses some. The sample lists about 140,000 clones, about 91% seen once, with 7.5% to 8.5% in the top ten. Specimen: PBMCs. The receptors were gathered from a young woman in good health and CMV-seropositive.

This chain links TRBV5-6 with TRBJ2-2; TRBD1 might be the D (5 bases). V lost 5 bases to trimming and J lost 1 base, with 15 bases between them. Germline CDR1 is SGHDT and CDR2 is YYEEEE. The CDR3 loop spans 16 amino acids. DNA of the CDR3: TGTGCCAGCAGAATGGGGCCAGGACAGAACACCGGGGAGCTGTTTTTT. Translating it yields CASRMGPGQNTGELFF.

CDR3 in DNA: TGTGCCAGCAGCTCGGGACTAGCGGGGATGAGGGAGCAGTACTTC. It is translated as CASSSGLAGMREQYF. V gene TRBV7-2 combines with J gene TRBJ2-7, with 13 bases fitting TRBD2. The germline V gene has CDR1 SGHTA and CDR2 FQGNSA. This CDR3 is built from 15 residues. V lost 4 bases, J lost 7 bases, and 7 bases stayed unmatched. Based on the CDR3 plus reference TRBV7-2 and TRBJ2-7, the full variable domain is GAGVSQSPSNKVTEKGKDVELRCDPISGHTALYWYRQSLGQGLEFLIYFQGNSAPDKSGLPSDRFSAERTGGSVSTLTIQRTQQEDSAVYLCASSSGLAGMREQYFGPGTRLTVT.

The chain combines TRBV4-1 with TRBJ1-1; D gene uncertain. This CDR3 spans 13 amino acids. Per germline, CDR1 MGHRA and CDR2 YSYEKL. With 1 base removed from V and 5 bases from J, the gap between germline ends came to 8 bases. As DNA, the CDR3 is TGCGCCAGCAGCCAAGTAACCGGGACTGAAGCTTTCTTT. Protein sequence: CASSQVTGTEAFF.

CDR3 DNA: TGTGCCAGCAGTTACTCAGACAGGGTTGGCACTGAAGCTTTCTTT. Translation: CASSYSDRVGTEAFF. The chain has TRBV6-5 and TRBJ1-1, with 7 bases aligning to TRBD1. Germline V lookup: CDR1 MNHEY, CDR2 SVGAGI. J gave up 4 bases and V 0 bases, and 5 bases lay outside the gene matches. The CDR3 extends over 15 amino acids.

J is TRBJ2-2 and V is TRBV4-3, with TRBD2 identical over 15 bases. The V gene end was trimmed by 4 bases and the J gene end by 4 bases; junction bases not matched to a gene: 1. Germline CDR1 reads LGHNA; CDR2 reads YSLEER. The CDR3 extends over 16 amino acids. The CDR3 reads CASSRGLAGGTGELFF. The CDR3 nucleotides read TGCGCCAGCAGCCGGGGACTAGCGGGGGGCACCGGGGAGCTGTTTTTT.

V usage is TRBV19 and J usage is TRBJ2-1; perhaps TRBD1 as D (6 bases). The V and J ends lost 4 bases and 1 base respectively, with 11 bases between them. The CDR3 has 15 residues. CDR1 and CDR2 from the germline V gene are LNHDA and SQIVND (reference sequence). The CDR3 DNA sequence: TGTGCCAGTAGTAGGACAGTGGATTCCTACAATGAGCAGTTCTTC. This translates into CASSRTVDSYNEQFF.

The chain combines TRBV9 with TRBJ1-1, with 12 bases fitting TRBD1. Germline CDR1 SGDLS, CDR2 YYNGEE. This CDR3 is built from 16 residues. V gave up 1 base and J gave up 7 bases; unmatched junction bases: 8. In nucleotides, the CDR3 is TGTGCCAGCAGCGTAACTACGGGACAGGGGGCTGGTGAAGCTTTCTTT. Translating gives CASSVTTGQGAGEAFF.

The chain uses TRBV4-1 and TRBJ1-5; D is uncertain. The ends were cut back, 1 base at V and 0 bases at J, with 4 bases in the middle. There are 14 residues in the CDR3. Looked up from germline, CDR1 is MGHRA and CDR2 is YSYEKL. The chain's CDR3 is CASSQAYSNQPQHF. The CDR3 DNA follows: TGCGCCAGCAGCCAAGCCTATAGCAATCAGCCCCAGCATTTT.

This clone was observed a handful of times. This chain links TRBV5-6 with TRBJ1-6, with TRBD1 identical over 9 bases. The CDR3 is 15 residues long. Looked up from germline, CDR1 is SGHDT and CDR2 is YYEEEE. Unmatched junction bases numbered 9, after V lost 4 bases and J lost 10 bases. CDR3 sequence: CASSVGQGVGSPLHF. CDR3 DNA sequence: TGTGCCAGCAGCGTGGGACAGGGAGTTGGATCACCCCTCCACTTT.

The chain carries TRBV2 and TRBJ2-5, with D possibly TRBD2 on 6 matching bases. The CDR3 covers 13 residues. CDR1 is SNHLY, CDR2 FYNNEI, per germline. The ends were cut back, 6 bases at V and 7 bases at J, with 15 bases in the middle. CDR3 residues: CASRTRQGATQYF. The CDR3 nucleotides read TGTGCCAGCAGGACTAGGCAAGGCGCGACCCAGTACTTC.